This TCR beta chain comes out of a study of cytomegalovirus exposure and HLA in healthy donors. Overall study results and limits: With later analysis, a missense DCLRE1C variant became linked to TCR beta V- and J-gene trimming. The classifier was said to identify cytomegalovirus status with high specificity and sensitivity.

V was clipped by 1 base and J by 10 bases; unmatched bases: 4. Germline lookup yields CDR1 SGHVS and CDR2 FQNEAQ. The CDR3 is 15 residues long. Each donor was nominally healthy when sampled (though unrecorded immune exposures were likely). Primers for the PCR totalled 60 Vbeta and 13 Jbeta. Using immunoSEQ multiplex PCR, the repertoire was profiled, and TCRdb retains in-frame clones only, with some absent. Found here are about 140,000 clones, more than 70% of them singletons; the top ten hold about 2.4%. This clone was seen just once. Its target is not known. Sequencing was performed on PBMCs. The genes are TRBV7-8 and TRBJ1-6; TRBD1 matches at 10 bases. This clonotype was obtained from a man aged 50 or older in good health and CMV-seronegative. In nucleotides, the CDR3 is TGTGCCAGCAGCTTAGGGACAGGGGGTGGGTCACCCCTCCACTTT. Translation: CASSLGTGGGSPLHF.